These 21 T cell receptor beta chains were all obtained from the same sample, sequenced in a study of blood T cell repertoires in COVID-19. Repertoires were generated with immunoSEQ multiplex PCR, while TCRdb's copy carries only in-frame clones and drops some. The sample lists 200,000 to 250,000 clones; approximately 83% were seen once. Input material: PBMCs or T cells enriched from blood (not recorded which). The receptors come from a woman aged 40-49 years who had been exposed to COVID-19.

CDR3: CASSYGPQETQYF. The DNA for the CDR3 is TGTGCCAGCAGTTACGGCCCCCAAGAGACCCAGTACTTC. The rearrangement uses TRBV6-5 and TRBJ2-5; no reliable D call. Germline values: CDR1 MNHEY, CDR2 SVGAGI. Trimming cost V 2 bases and J 1 base, with 5 bases left between them. This CDR3 comprises 13 residues.

The chain has TRBV9 and TRBJ2-6; a weak D match, TRBD1 (6 bases). The CDR3 length is 15 residues. Germline V gene lookup returns CDR1 SGDLS and CDR2 YYNGEE. The germline V and J ends were trimmed by 3 bases and 1 base, with 8 bases remaining between them. CDR3 nucleotide sequence: TGTGCCAGCAGCGCCGACAGGTCTGGGGCCAACGTCCTGACTTTC. Its protein is CASSADRSGANVLTF.

The chain couples TRBV5-6 to TRBJ1-4; perhaps TRBD1 as D (6 bases). Deletions cut 2 bases from V and 5 bases from J, with 13 bases between. Germline CDR1 and CDR2: SGHDT and YYEEEE. The CDR3 is 15 residues long. The CDR3 protein is CASSFLGQSNEKLFF. The CDR3 DNA follows: TGTGCCAGCAGCTTCCTCGGACAGTCAAATGAAAAACTGTTTTTT.

The sample holds a few counts of this clone. This chain connects TRBV3-1 (or the pseudogene TRBV3-2) to TRBJ1-5; D possibly corresponds to TRBD1 (5 bases). The V end was cut by 2 bases, the J end by 3 bases, with 14 bases between. Germline CDR1 reads LGHDT; CDR2 reads YNNKEL (reference sequence). The CDR3 consists of 16 residues. CDR3 loop: CASSQMGRGNNQPQHF. The CDR3 region has the DNA TGTGCCAGCAGCCAAATGGGGAGGGGAAACAATCAGCCCCAGCATTTT.

This chain joins TRBV9 and TRBJ2-1; D unresolved. The germline V gene has CDR1 SGDLS and CDR2 YYNGEE. The CDR3 loop spans 13 amino acids. Deletions cut 0 bases from V and 8 bases from J, with 9 bases between. CDR3 residues: CASSVDQAYEQFF. The DNA for the CDR3 is TGTGCCAGCAGCGTAGACCAGGCCTATGAGCAGTTCTTC.

The sample holds many counts of this clone. The chain combines TRBV19 with TRBJ2-3, with TRBD2 identical over 8 bases. CDR1 is LNHDA, CDR2 SQIVND, per germline (reference sequence). V lost 4 bases, J lost 1 base, and 7 bases stayed unmatched. The CDR3 totals 16 residues. CDR3 DNA: TGTGCCAGTAGTACCGTAGCGGGGCCGGGCACAGATACGCAGTATTTT. This translates into CASSTVAGPGTDTQYF.

This clone is a singleton in its sample. The chain links TRBV11-2 to TRBJ2-1; 9 nucleotides agree with TRBD2. With 4 bases clipped from V and 2 bases from J, the junction kept 6 bases outside the gene matches. The germline V gene encodes CDR1 SGHAT and CDR2 FQNNGV. The CDR3 is made up of 16 amino acids. CDR3 region: CASSSISGGTYNEQFF. DNA for the CDR3: TGTGCCAGCAGCTCCATTAGCGGGGGTACCTACAATGAGCAGTTCTTC.

This clone was seen at least ten times. The V and J genes are TRBV5-6 and TRBJ1-5; TRBD1 might be the D (6 bases). The CDR3 consists of 16 residues. Trimming removed 0 bases from V and 4 bases from J, with 14 bases in between. Germline CDR1 and CDR2: SGHDT and YYEEEE. The CDR3 region is CASSLGPGVANQPQHF. The CDR3 DNA reads as TGTGCCAGCAGCTTGGGACCAGGGGTTGCGAATCAGCCCCAGCATTTT.

The V and J genes are TRBV2 and TRBJ1-1; D might be TRBD1 (5 bases). Germline V gives CDR1 SNHLY, CDR2 FYNNEI. The V gene lost 1 base and the J gene lost 0 bases, with 9 bases spanning the gap. This CDR3 is built from 15 residues. CDR3 region: CASSEEGLMNTEAFF. The CDR3 coding sequence is TGTGCCAGCAGTGAAGAGGGACTGATGAACACTGAAGCTTTCTTT.

The chain recombines TRBV10-3 with TRBJ1-6; TRBD1 might be the D (6 bases). This CDR3 spans 14 amino acids. The germline V gene encodes CDR1 ENHRY and CDR2 SYGVKD. Deletions cut 0 bases from V and 12 bases from J, with 12 bases between. The DNA of the CDR3 is TGTGCCATCAGTGAGTCGAGGGGACATTTACCCCTCCACTTT. Translation gives CAISESRGHLPLHF.

The genes are TRBV6-5 and TRBJ1-5; TRBD1 matches 8 bases. The trim removed 6 bases at V and 5 bases at J, leaving 6 bases unmatched. Per germline, CDR1 MNHEY and CDR2 SVGAGI. The CDR3 is 14 amino acids. CDR3 protein: CASSSDRVDQPQHF. DNA of the CDR3: TGTGCCAGCAGCTCGGACAGGGTTGATCAGCCCCAGCATTTT.

This chain links TRBV19 with TRBJ1-1; D is possibly TRBD1 (6 bases). The V and J ends lost 5 bases and 1 base respectively, with 11 bases between them. Germline CDR1 LNHDA, CDR2 SQIVND (reference sequence). CDR3 size: 14 residues. This CDR3 reads CASSRRGGNTEAFF. In DNA form, the CDR3 reads TGTGCCAGTAGTCGGAGGGGGGGGAACACTGAAGCTTTCTTT.

The chain carries TRBV6-5 and TRBJ1-4; D ambiguous. The CDR3 spans 14 residues. The ends were cut back, 8 bases at V and 8 bases at J, with 18 bases in the middle. CDR1 and CDR2 from the germline V gene are MNHEY and SVGAGI. The CDR3 DNA reads TGTGCCAGCTCTGGCGGACTCATACGCGAAAAACTGTTTTTT. This codes for CASSGGLIREKLFF.

The rearrangement uses TRBV7-2 and TRBJ2-6, with 13 nucleotides matching TRBD2. Trimming cost V 4 bases and J 0 bases; bases outside gene matches: 6. The CDR3 totals 19 residues. Germline CDR1 SGHTA, CDR2 FQGNSA. The CDR3 DNA follows: TGTGCCAGCAGCTCCTTTGGGACTAGCGGGGTCTCTGGGGCCAACGTCCTGACTTTC. Its translation is CASSSFGTSGVSGANVLTF. The whole variable domain, filled in from reference TRBV7-2 and TRBJ2-6, reads GAGVSQSPSNKVTEKGKDVELRCDPISGHTALYWYRQSLGQGLEFLIYFQGNSAPDKSGLPSDRFSAERTGGSVSTLTIQRTQQEDSAVYLCASSSFGTSGVSGANVLTFGAGSRLTVL.

The CDR3 DNA is TGTGCCAGCAGCCGTACGACAGGGCCGAATGAAAAACTGTTTTTT. This encodes CASSRTTGPNEKLFF. The J gene is TRBJ1-4, the V gene TRBV11-2; 7 nucleotides match TRBD1. The ends lost 5 bases at V and 5 bases at J; junction bases unmatched: 8. The CDR3 contains 15 residues. In germline, CDR1 is SGHAT, CDR2 FQNNGV. The full variable domain, completed using reference TRBV11-2 and TRBJ1-4, is EAGVAQSPRYKIIEKRQSVAFWCNPISGHATLYWYQQILGQGPKLLIQFQNNGVVDDSQLPKDRFSAERLKGVDSTLKIQPAKLEDSAVYLCASSRTTGPNEKLFFGSGTQLSVL.

The rearrangement uses TRBV19 and TRBJ1-2; 8 bases map to TRBD1. This CDR3 comprises 15 residues. Trimming cost V 3 bases and J 6 bases; bases outside gene matches: 9. The germline gives CDR1 LNHDA, CDR2 SQIVND (reference sequence). CDR3 loop: CASSIRTGSLDGYTF. The CDR3 DNA sequence: TGTGCCAGTAGTATCAGGACAGGGTCTTTGGATGGCTACACCTTC.

The CDR3 here is CASSPTGGGGQPQHF. The CDR3 DNA is TGCGCCAGCAGCCCGACAGGGGGAGGAGGTCAGCCCCAGCATTTT. The J gene is TRBJ1-5, the V gene TRBV5-1; TRBD1 aligns across 9 bases. The trim removed 4 bases at V and 6 bases at J, leaving 8 bases unmatched. The CDR3 is made up of 15 amino acids. The germline V gene has CDR1 SGHRS and CDR2 YFSETQ. The variable domain in full, with the rest retrieved from reference TRBV5-1 and TRBJ1-5, is KAGVTQTPRYLIKTRGQQVTLSCSPISGHRSVSWYQQTPGQGLQFLFEYFSETQRNKGNFPGRFSGRQFSNSRSEMNVSTLELGDSALYLCASSPTGGGGQPQHFGDGTRLSIL.

There are a few counts of this clone. The V gene is TRBV7-2, the J gene TRBJ2-1; 10 bases map to TRBD2. Germline lookup yields CDR1 SGHTA and CDR2 FQGNSA. The CDR3 runs to 15 residues. V dropped 5 bases and J dropped 4; count of bases not matched to a gene: 5. The CDR3 DNA reads as TGTGCCAGCAGCCAAGATAGCGGGGGGTACAATGAGCAGTTCTTC. Translated: CASSQDSGGYNEQFF.

V and J are TRBV3-1 (or the pseudogene TRBV3-2) and TRBJ1-4; D is ambiguous. The CDR3 sequence is 11 residues long. Germline values: CDR1 LGHDT, CDR2 YNNKEL (reference sequence). The V and J ends lost 2 bases and 10 bases respectively, with 5 bases between them. The CDR3 protein is CASSQRVKLFF. CDR3 DNA sequence: TGTGCCAGCAGCCAACGGGTAAAACTGTTTTTT.

The chain couples TRBV29-1 to TRBJ2-1, with 10 bases aligning to TRBD2. The CDR3 runs to 14 residues. The germline CDR1 and CDR2 sequences are SQVTM and ANQGSEA. The V segment lost 7 bases and the J segment 4 bases; nucleotides outside the gene matches: 7. CDR3 sequence (DNA): TGCAGCGCCAAACTAGCGGGGTCTTACAATGAGCAGTTCTTC. Translated, it gives CSAKLAGSYNEQFF.

The rearrangement uses TRBV9 and TRBJ2-2; 9 bases match TRBD2. The CDR3 has 17 residues. V lost 5 bases to trimming and J lost 0 bases; unmatched junction nucleotides: 8. Germline CDR1 is SGDLS and CDR2 is YYNGEE. The CDR3: CASRGPIAGANTGELFF. Here the CDR3 DNA reads TGTGCCAGCAGAGGGCCTATAGCGGGGGCGAACACCGGGGAGCTGTTTTTT.